This entry concerns a single T cell receptor (beta chain). This sample is part of a study of blood T cell repertoires in COVID-19. Study-wide context: T cells, B-cell-depleted T cells, or PBMCs supplied cDNA or gDNA.

Participants spanned ages about 18 to 100 years and resided in about two dozen US areas. Each participant's cohort was designated according to participant-reported clinical history. Profiled with immunoSEQ multiplex PCR; TCRdb holds only in-frame clones, not every one. Of about 440,000 clones in the sample, 70% to 90% were seen once. The sequence was obtained from a woman aged 18-30 years with acute COVID-19. The specimen sequenced was PBMCs or T cells enriched from blood (not recorded which).

The CDR3 spells CASSFRASYEQYF. The CDR3 coding sequence is TGTGCCAGCAGCTTTAGAGCGTCCTACGAGCAGTACTTC. The chain employs TRBV12-1 and TRBJ2-7; the DNA was not used to check the table's D call, TRBD2. TRBV12-1 is tagged as a pseudogene. This CDR3 has 13 amino acids.